Listed here are 9 T cell receptor beta chains from one sample, sequenced in a study of cytomegalovirus exposure and HLA in healthy donors. Produced via immunoSEQ multiplex PCR; TCRdb's table is partial and in-frame only. Among about 250,000 clones, roughly nine tenths were seen once, and the ten largest hold approximately 12%. The sequenced material came from PBMCs. These TCRs come from a man between 18 and 29 years old in good health and CMV-seropositive.

Note on this clone: The same CDR3 is also encoded by other DNA sequences in this sample. This sequence joins TRBV27 and TRBJ2-5, with D tentatively TRBD2 (5 bases). Germline V gene lookup returns CDR1 MNHEY and CDR2 SMNVEV (reference sequence). This CDR3 is 13 amino acids long. The V gene lost 3 bases and the J gene lost 4 bases, with 9 bases spanning the gap. CDR3 sequence: CASSFRRGETQYF. CDR3 nucleotides: TGTGCCAGCAGTTTCAGACGGGGAGAGACCCAGTACTTC.

The chain joins TRBV30 to TRBJ2-7, with TRBD2 identical over 8 bases. The V and J ends lost 4 bases and 2 bases, in that order; junction bases with no gene match: 7. In germline, CDR1 is GTSNPN, CDR2 SVGIG (reference sequence). CDR3 length equals 14 residues. CDR3 DNA sequence: TGTGCCTGGAAGATGACTAGCGCGACCTACGAGCAGTACTTC. This gives the protein CAWKMTSATYEQYF.

This clone was observed a few times. This sequence joins TRBV11-2 and TRBJ1-1, with unresolved D. The germline V gene encodes CDR1 SGHAT and CDR2 FQNNGV. V was clipped by 2 bases and J by 0 bases, with 10 bases between them. The CDR3 is made up of 15 amino acids. In DNA form, the CDR3 reads TGTGCCAGCAGCTTATCTGCAGGACTGAACACTGAAGCTTTCTTT. Amino acid sequence: CASSLSAGLNTEAFF.

This clone was found a few times. The V call is TRBV7-9, the J call TRBJ2-3; D unresolved. The CDR3 loop spans 12 amino acids. The V end lost 1 base, the J end lost 10 bases, and 9 bases lay between the germline ends. CDR1 and CDR2 from the germline V gene are SEHNR and FQNEAQ (reference sequence). The CDR3 region has the DNA TGTGCCAGCAGCTTAGTTGCCAAGGCGCAGTATTTT. Translated, it gives CASSLVAKAQYF.

V gene TRBV7-9 combines with J gene TRBJ2-1; 11 nucleotides agree with TRBD2. V trimming: 5 bases; J trimming: 5 bases; junction bases outside the gene matches: 8. This CDR3 comprises 16 residues. The V gene's germline CDR1 is SEHNR and CDR2 FQNEAQ (reference sequence). CDR3 coding DNA: TGTGCCAGCAGCCTGATGACTAGCGGGGCTGACAATGAGCAGTTCTTC. Translating it yields CASSLMTSGADNEQFF. Filled out from reference TRBV7-9 and TRBJ2-1, the complete variable domain reads DTGVSQNPRHKITKRGQNVTFRCDPISEHNRLYWYRQTLGQGPEFLTYFQNEAQLEKSRLLSDRFSAERPKGSFSTLEIQRTEQGDSAMYLCASSLMTSGADNEQFFGPGTRLTVL.

V gene TRBV6-1 combines with J gene TRBJ1-2; 7 bases map to TRBD1. CDR3 length equals 13 residues. Trimming removed 5 bases from V and 8 bases from J; junction bases left unmatched: 8. Germline CDR1 reads MNHNS; CDR2 reads SASEGT. The CDR3 nucleotides read TGTGCCAGCAGTATAACAGGGGAGGGCGGCTACACCTTC. As protein: CASSITGEGGYTF.

The J gene is TRBJ1-1, the V gene TRBV6-1; D unclear. The V end was cut by 1 base, the J end by 8 bases, with 14 bases between. The CDR3 is made up of 14 amino acids. The germline gives CDR1 MNHNS, CDR2 SASEGT. CDR3 DNA sequence: TGTGCCAGCAGTGAAGGGAATAAGATGGCAGAAGCTTTCTTT. This codes for CASSEGNKMAEAFF.

This rearrangement joins TRBV25-1 to TRBJ2-7; 12 positions match TRBD2. Germline values: CDR1 MGHDK, CDR2 SYGVNS. The J segment lost 4 bases and the V segment lost 6 bases, leaving 4 bases of the junction unmatched. The CDR3 extends over 14 amino acids. CDR3: CASSPGLAGYEQYF. CDR3 in DNA: TGTGCCAGCAGCCCGGGACTAGCGGGTTACGAGCAGTACTTC.

CDR3 sequence: CASSLDRGKATNEKLFF. The CDR3 DNA sequence: TGTGCCAGCAGCTTGGACAGGGGGAAGGCTACTAATGAAAAACTGTTTTTT. The chain carries TRBV5-6 and TRBJ1-4, with TRBD1 identical over 8 bases. Losses at the gene ends were 0 bases for V and 2 bases for J; bases not matched to a gene: 6. This CDR3 spans 17 amino acids. CDR1 is SGHDT, CDR2 YYEEEE, per germline. Together with reference TRBV5-6 and TRBJ1-4, the CDR3 gives the full variable domain: DAGVTQSPTHLIKTRGQQVTLRCSPKSGHDTVSWYQQALGQGPQFIFQYYEEEERQRGNFPDRFSGHQFPNYSSELNVNALLLGDSALYLCASSLDRGKATNEKLFFGSGTQLSVL.